One T cell receptor beta chain is described in this entry. The junction departs from germline at one end; a sequencing error may be responsible. These data come from a study of blood T cell repertoires in COVID-19. The CDR3 length is 14 residues. Germline V CDR1 and CDR2: SGDLS, YYNGEE. The protocol was immunoSEQ multiplex PCR, while the TCRdb copy is restricted to in-frame clones and leaves out a portion. The data hold roughly 210,000 clones, with more than 75% observed a single time. Sample: PBMCs or T cells enriched from blood (not recorded which). This clonotype originated in a man aged 25 to 40 in a cohort exposed to, infected with or recovered from COVID-19 (not recorded which). V is TRBV9 and J is TRBJ2-1; the match to TRBD1 covers 11 bases. The CDR3 spells CASSAGQGGRKVVF. CDR3 coding DNA: TGTGCCAGCAGCGCGGGACAGGGGGGACGAAAGGTGGTCTTC. Variable domain in full (rest from reference TRBV9 and TRBJ2-1): DSGVTQTPKHLITATGQRVTLRCSPRSGDLSVYWYQQSLDQGLQFLIQYYNGEERAKGNILERFSAQQFPDLHSELNLSSLELGDSALYFCASSAGQGGRKVVFGPGTRLTVL.